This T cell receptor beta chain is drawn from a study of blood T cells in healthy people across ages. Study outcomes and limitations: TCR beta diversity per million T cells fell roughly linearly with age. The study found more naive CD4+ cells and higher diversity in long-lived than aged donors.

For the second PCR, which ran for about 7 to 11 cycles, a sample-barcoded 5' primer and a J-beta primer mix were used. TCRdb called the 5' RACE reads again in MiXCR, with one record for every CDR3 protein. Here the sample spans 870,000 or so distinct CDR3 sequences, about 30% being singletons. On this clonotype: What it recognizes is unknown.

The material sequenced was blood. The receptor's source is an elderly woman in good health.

CDR3 amino acids: CASSLQGARADTQYF. The CDR3 DNA reads as TGTGCCAGCAGCCTACAGGGGGCGAGGGCAGATACGCAGTATTTT. The genes are TRBV9 and TRBJ2-3; 9 bases agree with TRBD1. Germline lookup yields CDR1 SGDLS and CDR2 YYNGEE. With V trimmed by 4 bases and J by 4 bases, 7 bases remained unmatched. This CDR3 is 15 amino acids long.